This T cell receptor (beta chain) was sequenced in a study of radiotherapy plus CTLA-4 blockade in lung cancer. Study background: Objective responses occurred in roughly a sixth of patients; about 32% had disease control.

Findings and caveats of the study: An expansion of tumor-derived TCR clones occurred in blood after radiotherapy plus ipilimumab. Early blood T cell clone dynamics, with interferon-beta, were reported to best predict response.

This clone has just one count. Its antigen is currently unknown. With ipilimumab providing CTLA-4 blockade, focal radiation was administered to patients who had chemo-refractory metastatic non-small-cell lung cancer. Assay used: immunoSEQ multiplex PCR; TCRdb lists only in-frame clones, some missing. The sample carries some 50,000 clones, 65% to 80% recorded once. Germline V gene sequence: CDR1 SGHNT, CDR2 YENEEA. V gave up 0 bases and J gave up 4 bases, with 10 bases separating them. The CDR3 consists of 15 residues. The sequence was collected from a human donor with non-small cell lung cancer who had a partial response to radiotherapy plus ipilimumab. Sample: peripheral blood, taken from a patient treated with radiotherapy plus ipilimumab. This chain links TRBV11-3 with TRBJ2-1; D might be TRBD1 (7 bases). As DNA, the CDR3 is TGTGCCAGCAGCTTAGAGGGGGGACAGTACAATGAGCAGTTCTTC. This translates into CASSLEGGQYNEQFF.